Listed below are T cell receptor beta chains from one sample, sequenced in a study of blood T cell repertoires in COVID-19. Some clones are missing from TCRdb's copy, which holds only in-frame ones; the method was immunoSEQ multiplex PCR. The table has under 60,000 clones, 79% seen once; the top ten hold 25%. The material sequenced was peripheral blood. The receptors stem from a man aged 70-80 years with acute or convalescent COVID-19. Each CDR3 is given with its conserved first and last residue. D genes are given only for firm matches. Part of the rows lack a size; the others show once, few, many or a class for expanded clones.

J gene	V gene	CDR3 length	D gene	clone size	CDR3 DNA	CDR3 protein
TRBJ2-7	TRBV14	14	.	few	TGTGCCAGCAGCCAAGGACTCGGTACCTACGAGCAGTACTTC	CASSQGLGTYEQYF
TRBJ1-1	TRBV6-5	16	.	.	TGTGCCAGCAGTTACTTTTGGGGCAGGGGTTCCACTGAAGCTTTCTTT	CASSYFWGRGSTEAFF
TRBJ2-1	TRBV3-1/TRBV3-2	16	TRBD2	.	TGTGCCAGCAGCCCGCTCGGGACTAGCGGTTACAATGAGCAGTTCTTC	CASSPLGTSGYNEQFF
TRBJ2-2	TRBV7-3	13	.	.	TGTGCCATGCTGAGCAGGGGCACCGGGGAGCTGTTTTTT	CAMLSRGTGELFF
TRBJ1-1	TRBV7-2	14	TRBD1	.	TGTGCCAGCAGCTTGACAGGGGGCCGCACTGAAGCTTTCTTT	CASSLTGGRTEAFF
TRBJ2-5	TRBV11-1	16	TRBD2	few	TGTGCCAGCAGAGGCCCGGGACTAGCGGGAGTAGAGACCCAGTACTTC	CASRGPGLAGVETQYF
TRBJ2-1	TRBV6-4	17	TRBD2	.	TGTGCCAGCAGCGAACAGGGACTAGCGGGAACCTACAATGAGCAGTTCTTC	CASSEQGLAGTYNEQFF
TRBJ1-2	TRBV9	16	.	.	TGTGCCAGCAGCGCAACCGTCAGGTCCCAGGGCGATGGCTACACCTTC	CASSATVRSQGDGYTF
TRBJ1-3	TRBV29-1	14	TRBD1	.	TGCAGCTCCCTCGACGGGGACAGTGGAAACACCATATATTTT	CSSLDGDSGNTIYF
TRBJ2-1	TRBV7-7	15	TRBD2	.	TGTGCCAGCAGCCCTGGACTAGCGGGAGGGACAGGGCTGTTCTTC	CASSPGLAGGTGLFF
TRBJ1-2	TRBV7-3	14	.	.	TGTGCCAGCAGCTCGGGACAAGGCGACTATGGCTACACCTTC	CASSSGQGDYGYTF
TRBJ2-2	TRBV29-1	16	.	.	TGCAGCGTTGCGTTGGGGGGGCGCCGGGGAACCGGGGAGCTGTTTTTT	CSVALGGRRGTGELFF
TRBJ2-1	TRBV7-9	17	TRBD2	.	TGTGCCAGCAGCAATAAGGGACTAGCGGGAGCCTACAATGAGCAGTTCTTC	CASSNKGLAGAYNEQFF
TRBJ1-5	TRBV28	15	TRBD1	few	TGTGCCAGCAGGCCCGGGACAGTGGATTGGGAGCCCCAGCATTTT	CASRPGTVDWEPQHF
TRBJ2-2	TRBV7-9	16	TRBD2	few	TGTGCCAGCAGCATCAGCGGGGGACCTACTCCCGGGGAGCTGTTTTTT	CASSISGGPTPGELFF
TRBJ2-5	TRBV9	13	.	once	TGTGCCAGCGGACGGGATCGCCAAGAGACCCAGTACTTC	CASGRDRQETQYF
TRBJ2-3	TRBV7-2	16	.	.	TGTGCCAGCAGCTTAGTGAGTAGCCGACCCACAGATACGCAGTATTTT	CASSLVSSRPTDTQYF
TRBJ2-2	TRBV9	16	TRBD2	.	TGTGCCAGCAGTGAAGATAGCGGGAGGTATACCGGGGAGCTGTTTTTT	CASSEDSGRYTGELFF
TRBJ2-5	TRBV7-6	13	.	.	TGTGCCAGCAGCTCCCGGGAACAGGGGACCCAGTACTTC	CASSSREQGTQYF
TRBJ1-1	TRBV19	14	TRBD1	.	TGTGCCAGTAGCCCGGGACAGGGGGTCGCTGAAGCTTTCTTT	CASSPGQGVAEAFF
TRBJ1-3	TRBV12-3/TRBV12-4	13	.	.	TGTGCCAGCAGTAACGGACAGGGAAACACCATATATTTT	CASSNGQGNTIYF
TRBJ2-5	TRBV29-1	13	.	.	TGCAGCGTTGAAGGGACTATCGGGGAGACCCAGTACTTC	CSVEGTIGETQYF
TRBJ2-3	TRBV6-6	14	.	.	TGTGCCGTCCAAAGAGGGGGGGTCACAGATACGCAGTATTTT	CAVQRGGVTDTQYF
TRBJ1-2	TRBV2	14	TRBD1	.	TGTGCCAGCGGCAACAGGGGCCCCCTTGATGGCTACACCTTC	CASGNRGPLDGYTF
TRBJ2-7	TRBV5-6	16	TRBD2	.	TGTGCCAGCAGCGACCCTGGTAGCGGGCGTTCCTACGAGCAGTACTTC	CASSDPGSGRSYEQYF
TRBJ2-1	TRBV30	14	TRBD2	.	TGTGCCGCCACTAGCGAAAGCTCCTACAATGAGCAGTTCTTC	CAATSESSYNEQFF
TRBJ2-7	TRBV6-5	13	.	.	TGTGCCAGCGGCCCGGACACGACCTACGAGCAGTACTTC	CASGPDTTYEQYF
TRBJ2-1	TRBV4-1	17	TRBD2	.	TGCGCCAGCAGCCAAGATTTAAGCACTAGCGGTGGCAATGAGCAGTTCTTC	CASSQDLSTSGGNEQFF
TRBJ1-2	TRBV28	16	TRBD1	.	TGTGCCAGCAGCTCTCCAACAGGGGGAAGAGACTATGGCTACACCTTC	CASSSPTGGRDYGYTF
TRBJ1-1	TRBV5-1	14	TRBD1	.	TGCGCCAGCAGCTGGGGAGGACAGGTCGGTGAAGCTTTCTTT	CASSWGGQVGEAFF
TRBJ1-1	TRBV28	15	TRBD1	.	TGTGCCAGCAGAGACAGGGCTCAATGGAACACTGAAGCTTTCTTT	CASRDRAQWNTEAFF
TRBJ2-7	TRBV28	13	.	.	TGTGCCAGCAGCCCCCCTGGGGGGGCCGAGCAGTACTTC	CASSPPGGAEQYF
TRBJ1-5	TRBV10-3	13	.	.	TGTGCCATCAGTGCTGAGTTGAATCAGCCCCAGCATTTT	CAISAELNQPQHF
TRBJ1-5	TRBV5-1	15	.	.	TGCGCCAGCAGCTTGGAAGGGGGGGCAGGACAGCCCCAGCATTTT	CASSLEGGAGQPQHF
TRBJ2-2	TRBV7-3	12	.	.	TGTGCCAGCAGCCCAAACACCGGGGAGCTGTTTTTT	CASSPNTGELFF
TRBJ1-2	TRBV3-1/TRBV3-2	16	.	few	TGTGCCAGCAGCCAAGAGAGGGGCAGGGGAATATATGGCTACACCTTC	CASSQERGRGIYGYTF
TRBJ2-7	TRBV29-1	13	TRBD1	.	TGCAGCGTCCTCGGACAGGGGGCAGGCGAGCAGTACTTC	CSVLGQGAGEQYF
TRBJ2-2	TRBV7-3	14	.	.	TGTGCCAGCAGCTTAGGCAGGAACACCGGGGAGCTGTTTTTT	CASSLGRNTGELFF
TRBJ2-2	TRBV7-7	14	.	.	TGTGCCAGCAGCCTGACTAGAAATGTCGGGGAGCTGTTTTTT	CASSLTRNVGELFF
TRBJ1-5	TRBV6-6	18	TRBD1	.	TGTGCCAGCAGTCACAGGGGGGGGACAGGGGCCGACAATCAGCCCCAGCATTTT	CASSHRGGTGADNQPQHF
TRBJ1-3	TRBV6-6	15	.	.	TGTGCCGTTGTTCCGGGACAATGGTCTGGAAACACCATATATTTT	CAVVPGQWSGNTIYF
TRBJ2-1	TRBV10-2	17	.	.	TGCGCCAGCAGTGAGTCACAATGGGAGGGGGTTTACAATGAGCAGTTCTTC	CASSESQWEGVYNEQFF
TRBJ2-5	TRBV27	13	.	.	TGTGCCAGCAGACCCGACAGCCAAGAGACCCAGTACTTC	CASRPDSQETQYF
TRBJ2-3	TRBV7-3	18	TRBD2	.	TGTGCCAGCAGCCAAACATTTAGCGGGAGTAGGGACACAGATACGCAGTATTTT	CASSQTFSGSRDTDTQYF
TRBJ1-1	TRBV27	12	TRBD1	.	TGTGCCGTCAAGGGACAGGGTCCTGAAGCTTTCTTT	CAVKGQGPEAFF
TRBJ1-2	TRBV7-9	15	.	.	TGTGCCAGCAGCCCGAGCGCAGGGGAGATCTATGGCTACACCTTC	CASSPSAGEIYGYTF
TRBJ2-5	TRBV7-9	16	TRBD2	once	TGTGCCAGCAGCCTACTCGGGACTAGCGCCCAAGAGACCCAGTACTTC	CASSLLGTSAQETQYF
TRBJ2-3	TRBV9	16	TRBD2	few	TGTGCCAGCAGCCCCCTCAGCGGGGGGATACTAGATACGCAGTATTTT	CASSPLSGGILDTQYF
TRBJ1-2	TRBV30	13	.	many	TGTGCCTGGAGTGTCGGCAGGGTAAGCGGCTACACCTTC	CAWSVGRVSGYTF
TRBJ2-5	TRBV18	14	.	.	TGTGCCAGCTCACCACCCCAGTGGAGGGAGACCCAGTACTTC	CASSPPQWRETQYF
TRBJ2-3	TRBV4-3	14	TRBD1	few	TGCGCCAGCAGCCAAGGACAGGGCCCAGATACGCAGTATTTT	CASSQGQGPDTQYF
TRBJ1-2	TRBV5-4	15	.	.	TGTGCCAGCAGCTTGGGGCAGGGCAACTCAGGGGGCTACACCTTC	CASSLGQGNSGGYTF
TRBJ2-3	TRBV3-1/TRBV3-2	13	.	.	TGTGCCAGCTCGGGAGCAGCCACAGATACGCAGTATTTT	CASSGAATDTQYF
TRBJ1-6	TRBV7-6	15	.	once	TGTGCCAGCAGCCAACAGGGCGGTGGAAATTCACCCCTCCACTTT	CASSQQGGGNSPLHF
TRBJ1-5	TRBV19	16	.	.	TGTGCCAGTAGTATATTAGGAGGCCGGGGGTATCAGCCCCAGCATTTT	CASSILGGRGYQPQHF
TRBJ1-5	TRBV10-2	15	TRBD1	.	TGCGCCAGCAGTGGGTTGGACAGGGGGCTTCAGCCCCAGCATTTT	CASSGLDRGLQPQHF
TRBJ1-1	TRBV9	13	.	.	TGTGCCAGCAGCGTATATGAGGATACTGAAGCTTTCTTT	CASSVYEDTEAFF